This T cell receptor (beta chain) was profiled in a study of cytomegalovirus exposure and HLA in healthy donors. Whole-study context: Earlier work reported approximately 110 million unique TCR beta sequences from about 180 million T cells.

The CDR3 is 12 amino acids. CDR1 and CDR2 from the germline V gene are ENHRY and SYGVKD. Trimming cost V 2 bases and J 11 bases, with 11 bases left between them. General study findings and limits: There were reportedly fewer N-insertions in an Asian-associated ancestry cluster than the approximately 600-donor mean, in a later analysis. V segments that were indistinguishable, TRBV6-2 and TRBV6-3 among them, were omitted from analysis.

Primers included in the PCR were 60 Vbeta and 13 Jbeta primers. Original processing notes: Around 11 million of about 88 million unique TCR beta chains were shared, per a later count. TCRdb's copy holds only in-frame clones and misses some; the assay was immunoSEQ multiplex PCR. The D gene and trimming were derived from the DNA, and the V and J assignments and clone size from that table. The sample shows 180,000 or so clones, around 80% of them seen only once. As regards this clone: The antigen is undetermined.

This receptor was obtained from a woman in her forties in good health and CMV-seropositive. Sequencing input: PBMCs. J is TRBJ2-3 and V is TRBV10-3; D call uncertain. CDR3 amino acids: CAISEVGPVQYF. The CDR3 nucleotides read TGTGCCATCAGTGAGGTTGGCCCCGTGCAGTATTTT.